The 29 T cell receptor beta chains given below trace back to one sample, sequenced in a study of T cell responses to AZD1222 COVID-19 vaccine. Clones were sequenced by immunoSEQ multiplex PCR, and TCRdb holds only the in-frame ones, with some missing. Among about 84,000 clones listed, roughly 85% were seen once. Sequencing was performed on peripheral blood, taken on day 0 of AZD1222 vaccination. Receptors were obtained from an adult in good health.

The chain joins TRBV5-1 to TRBJ1-1; weak D call: TRBD1 (5 bases). Germline lookup yields CDR1 SGHRS and CDR2 YFSETQ. V shed 4 bases and J shed 1 base, with 8 bases lying between them. This CDR3 spans 13 amino acids. The CDR3 protein is CASSRQGNTEAFF. CDR3 in DNA: TGCGCCAGCAGCCGCCAGGGGAACACTGAAGCTTTCTTT.

The genes are TRBV6-2 or TRBV6-3 and TRBJ2-7, with 10 bases matching TRBD2. Unmatched junction bases numbered 9, after V lost 6 bases and J lost 4 bases. There are 15 residues in the CDR3. Germline lookup yields CDR1 MNHEY and CDR2 SVGEGT. In nucleotides, the CDR3 is TGTGCCAGCAGCTTTTTAGCGGGAGGCGGGTACGAGCAGTACTTC. Translated, it gives CASSFLAGGGYEQYF.

The CDR3 protein is CSARPGVEAFF. The DNA of the CDR3 is TGCAGTGCTAGGCCCGGGGTCGAGGCTTTCTTT. This rearrangement joins TRBV20-1 to TRBJ1-1; the D is unclear. The CDR3 loop spans 11 amino acids. Germline assignment: CDR1 DFQATT and CDR2 SNEGSKA (reference sequence). Between the trimmed V and J ends, which lost 3 bases and 11 bases, there was a span of 13 bases.

Sample share makes this clone medium-sized. The rearrangement links TRBV6-5 to TRBJ1-6; D uncertain. In germline, CDR1 is MNHEY, CDR2 SVGAGI. The CDR3 covers 15 residues. V was pared by 3 bases and J by 3 bases, with 9 bases between. The CDR3 sequence: CASSYLPFYNSPLHF. The CDR3 coding sequence is TGTGCCAGCAGTTATTTACCCTTCTATAATTCACCCCTCCACTTT.

There are a few counts of this clone. J is TRBJ2-7 and V is TRBV6-5; TRBD1 agrees at 7 bases. The CDR3 has 15 residues. V gave up 2 bases and J gave up 7 bases; unmatched junction bases: 11. The germline V gene encodes CDR1 MNHEY and CDR2 SVGAGI. This CDR3 reads CASSYQRTGRGEQYF. In DNA, the CDR3 is TGTGCCAGCAGTTACCAGAGGACAGGTAGGGGGGAGCAGTACTTC.

The gene calls are TRBV6-5 and TRBJ2-7, with 11 bases identical to TRBD2. V dropped 2 bases and J dropped 5; count of bases not matched to a gene: 8. The germline V gene has CDR1 MNHEY and CDR2 SVGAGI. CDR3 length: 16 amino acids. This CDR3 is CASSYGVAGGQHEQYF. Here the CDR3 DNA reads TGTGCCAGCAGTTACGGGGTAGCGGGAGGGCAGCACGAGCAGTACTTC.

The rearrangement uses TRBV6-5 and TRBJ1-1; TRBD1 aligns across 8 bases. The CDR3 is made up of 14 amino acids. Germline V gene lookup returns CDR1 MNHEY and CDR2 SVGAGI. With 7 bases clipped from V and 0 bases from J, the junction kept 4 bases outside the gene matches. CDR3 coding DNA: TGTGCCAGCAACGACAGGGGTCTGAACACTGAAGCTTTCTTT. It yields the protein CASNDRGLNTEAFF.

J is TRBJ2-7 and V is TRBV7-9; D remains ambiguous. Between the trimmed V and J ends, which lost 1 base and 2 bases, there was a span of 9 bases. CDR3 size: 14 residues. Germline CDR1 reads SEHNR; CDR2 reads FQNEAQ (reference sequence). The CDR3 reads CASSLEAHTYEQYF. CDR3 nucleotide sequence: TGTGCCAGCAGCTTAGAGGCCCATACCTACGAGCAGTACTTC.

V gene TRBV19 combines with J gene TRBJ1-3; the D is unclear. Germline V CDR1 and CDR2: LNHDA, SQIVND (reference sequence). The V gene lost 1 base and the J gene lost 1 base, with 5 bases spanning the gap. The CDR3 is 14 amino acids. CDR3 DNA sequence: TGTGCCAGTAGTATAGGCGCGTCTGGAAACACCATATATTTT. Residues: CASSIGASGNTIYF.

CDR3 sequence reads: CASSEERRPNQPQHF. Here the CDR3 DNA reads TGTGCCAGTAGTGAAGAGAGGAGGCCTAATCAGCCCCAGCATTTT. The chain is built from TRBV19 and TRBJ1-5; unclear D gene. CDR1 and CDR2 (germline): LNHDA, SQIVND (reference sequence). This CDR3 has 15 amino acids. V was pared by 5 bases and J by 4 bases, with 15 bases between.

CDR3 nucleotide sequence: TGTGCTAGTGGTTTTGACAGGGTGGCCACTGAAGCTTTCTTT. It is translated as CASGFDRVATEAFF. The rearrangement joins TRBV12-5 to TRBJ1-1, with 7 bases that match TRBD1. CDR3 length: 14 amino acids. V lost 3 bases, J lost 4 bases, and 5 bases stayed unmatched. Germline assignment: CDR1 LGHNT and CDR2 FRNRAP.

This clone was observed a single time. V is TRBV7-9 and J is TRBJ1-2, with a possible D match to TRBD1 (5 bases). The CDR3 loop spans 15 amino acids. Germline V gives CDR1 SEHNR, CDR2 FQNEAQ (reference sequence). V was shortened by 5 bases and J by 5 bases, with 18 bases between the two germline ends. In DNA form, the CDR3 reads TGTGCCAGCAGCCCCGGGGGGACCGCACAATATGGCTACACCTTC. Encoded protein: CASSPGGTAQYGYTF.

The sample holds a few counts of this clone. This chain links TRBV29-1 with TRBJ2-7; D may be TRBD1 (5 bases). Trimming pared 3 bases from V and 1 base from J, leaving 10 bases between. This CDR3 is built from 13 residues. Germline V gene sequence: CDR1 SQVTM, CDR2 ANQGSEA. The DNA of the CDR3 is TGCAGCGTTGAGTCAGGGAATTCCTACGAGCAGTACTTC. This gives the protein CSVESGNSYEQYF.

In this sample, this clone turned up a few times. The rearrangement links TRBV3-1 (or the pseudogene TRBV3-2) to TRBJ1-1; TRBD1 is a possible D gene (5 bases). The germline V gene has CDR1 LGHDT and CDR2 YNNKEL (reference sequence). The CDR3 extends over 13 amino acids. Trimming removed 4 bases from V and 3 bases from J, with 9 bases in between. The CDR3 region has the DNA TGTGCCAGCAGCCTAAGAGGGGACACTGAAGCTTTCTTT. Translation: CASSLRGDTEAFF.

The chain carries TRBV27 and TRBJ1-5, with D uncertain. Germline V gene sequence: CDR1 MNHEY, CDR2 SMNVEV (reference sequence). V was pared by 4 bases and J by 3 bases, with 4 bases between. The CDR3 runs 12 residues. In DNA form, the CDR3 reads TGTGCCAGCAGTTCCCCCAATCAGCCCCAGCATTTT. Residues: CASSSPNQPQHF.

The V gene is TRBV4-1, the J gene TRBJ1-6; TRBD1 matches at 8 bases. The CDR3 is 16 amino acids. Germline lookup yields CDR1 MGHRA and CDR2 YSYEKL. J lost 9 bases, V lost 3 bases, and 10 bases had no gene match. The CDR3 sequence: CASSQPAGQGGSPLHF. CDR3 sequence (DNA): TGCGCCAGCAGCCAGCCCGCCGGACAGGGCGGTTCACCCCTCCACTTT.

By share, this clone ranks as medium-sized. The rearrangement joins TRBV19 to TRBJ1-1, with no clear D. This CDR3 is built from 12 residues. CDR1 is LNHDA, CDR2 SQIVND, per germline (reference sequence). V lost 7 bases to trimming and J lost 4 bases, with 10 bases between them. DNA for the CDR3: TGTGCCAGTAAAGCGGGAGGCACTGAAGCTTTCTTT. Translated, it gives CASKAGGTEAFF.

This clone came up a few times. The genes are TRBV10-2 and TRBJ1-1, with 9 bases fitting TRBD1. This CDR3 region has 15 residues. CDR1 is WSHSY and CDR2 is SAAADI in the germline V gene. The J segment lost 5 bases and the V segment lost 0 bases, leaving 4 bases of the junction unmatched. The CDR3 here is CASSESTGGATEAFF. The CDR3 bases are TGCGCCAGCAGTGAGTCAACAGGGGGCGCGACTGAAGCTTTCTTT.

The rearrangement links TRBV15 to TRBJ2-7; D tentatively reads TRBD1 or TRBD2 (5 bases each). The CDR3 length is 15 residues. Per germline, CDR1 LNHNV and CDR2 YYDKDF (reference sequence). V lost 3 bases and J lost 0, with 12 bases in between. This CDR3 reads CATSSGAGTSYEQYF. Written as DNA, the CDR3 is TGTGCCACCAGCAGTGGGGCCGGGACCTCCTACGAGCAGTACTTC.

This clone was seen a single time. The chain uses TRBV5-6 and TRBJ1-1, with TRBD1 as a possible D gene (5 bases). The CDR3 is 14 residues long. Germline CDR1 reads SGHDT; CDR2 reads YYEEEE. The V end lost 0 bases, the J end lost 4 bases, and 10 bases lay between the germline ends. The CDR3 DNA reads as TGTGCCAGCAGCTTGGCCCCAGGGAGCACTGAAGCTTTCTTT. Protein sequence: CASSLAPGSTEAFF.

The chain combines TRBV7-2 with TRBJ2-7; TRBD2 matches 7 bases. CDR3 size: 16 residues. V was clipped by 0 bases and J by 3 bases; unmatched bases: 8. Germline CDR1 is SGHTA and CDR2 is FQGNSA. DNA of the CDR3: TGTGCCAGCAGCTTAGCGGGCCAGCGGGACCTCTACGAGCAGTACTTC. Translating gives CASSLAGQRDLYEQYF.

This rearrangement joins TRBV6-5 to TRBJ2-5; unclear D gene. Per germline, CDR1 MNHEY and CDR2 SVGAGI. Trimming removed 0 bases at V and 5 bases at J, with 10 bases between. The CDR3 covers 14 residues. Written as DNA, the CDR3 is TGTGCCAGCAGTTACTCTCAAGGTTTTGAGACCCAGTACTTC. The encoded protein is CASSYSQGFETQYF.

The chain is built from TRBV3-1 (or the pseudogene TRBV3-2) and TRBJ2-3, with TRBD1 as a possible D gene (5 bases). Germline CDR1 LGHDT, CDR2 YNNKEL (reference sequence). Trimming shortened V by 1 base and J by 0 bases, and 14 bases separated the two germline ends. This CDR3 has 17 amino acids. This chain's CDR3 is CASSQVDSETSTDTQYF. CDR3 DNA: TGTGCCAGCAGCCAAGTCGACAGCGAAACTAGCACAGATACGCAGTATTTT.

This rearrangement joins TRBV9 to TRBJ2-2; 8 bases align to TRBD1. Germline V gives CDR1 SGDLS, CDR2 YYNGEE. The CDR3 covers 17 residues. V lost 3 bases, J lost 1 base, and 8 bases stayed unmatched. Written as DNA, the CDR3 is TGTGCCAGCAGCGACTCAACAGACAGGGGGAACACCGGGGAGCTGTTTTTT. It codes for CASSDSTDRGNTGELFF.

The rearrangement uses TRBV12-3 or TRBV12-4 and TRBJ1-2, with D hard to call. Trimming pared 4 bases from V and 4 bases from J, leaving 10 bases between. CDR3 length: 13 residues. The CDR3 bases are TGTGCCAGCAGTTGGGGTGAAGGCTATGGCTACACCTTC. It encodes CASSWGEGYGYTF.

The rearrangement joins TRBV30 to TRBJ1-5; 8 bases fit TRBD1. The CDR3 loop spans 14 amino acids. V was pared by 7 bases and J by 4 bases, with 9 bases of the junction left unmatched. The germline gives CDR1 GTSNPN, CDR2 SVGIG (reference sequence). Here the CDR3 DNA reads TGTGCCTTTACCGGGACAGGCGTAAATCAGCCCCAGCATTTT. Its translation is CAFTGTGVNQPQHF.

V and J are TRBV7-9 and TRBJ2-1, with D possibly matching TRBD2 (6 bases). The CDR3 is 15 amino acids. The ends were cut back, 3 bases at V and 14 bases at J, with 23 bases in the middle. Germline V gene lookup returns CDR1 SEHNR and CDR2 FQNEAQ (reference sequence). In DNA, the CDR3 is TGTGCCAGCAGCTTGGGCAGGATCGGACTACATGAAAAGTTCTTC. This gives the protein CASSLGRIGLHEKFF.

The V and J genes are TRBV6-1 and TRBJ2-7; D is ambiguous. CDR3 length: 15 residues. Germline V gene sequence: CDR1 MNHNS, CDR2 SASEGT. V lost 2 bases and J lost 2, with 13 bases in between. The CDR3, as DNA: TGTGCCAGCAGTGAAAACACCGGCCTAACCTACGAGCAGTACTTC. It is translated as CASSENTGLTYEQYF.

V and J are TRBV18 and TRBJ2-7, with D possibly being TRBD1 (5 bases). CDR1 and CDR2 (germline): KGHSH, LQKENI. V was cut by 6 bases and J by 2 bases, with 17 bases left in between. The CDR3 has 15 amino acids. Here the CDR3 DNA reads TGTGCCAGCTCCCTCAATTACCAGGGTACCTACGAGCAGTACTTC. It specifies CASSLNYQGTYEQYF. The full variable domain, with the rest looked up from reference TRBV18 and TRBJ2-7, is NAGVMQNPRHLVRRRGQEARLRCSPMKGHSHVYWYRQLPEEGLKFMVYLQKENIIDESGMPKERFSAEFPKEGPSILRIQQVVRGDSAAYFCASSLNYQGTYEQYFGPGTRLTVT.